Listed below are T cell receptor beta chains from one sample, sequenced in a study of CD8+CD57+ T cells in acquired aplastic anemia. Each CDR3 protein is one row after TCRdb ran MiXCR on the reads. The sample has around 180,000 distinct CDR3 sequences, 48% seen once; the top ten hold 10% to 15%. Sequencing was carried out using sorted CD4+, CD8+, or CD8+CD57+ T cells (not recorded which) from PBMCs. The receptor source for this set is a human donor with aplastic anemia. The CDR3 runs from the conserved cysteine through the conserved F or W. Each record gives: D gene, V gene, clone size, J gene, CDR3 DNA, CDR3 protein. A D gene is named only where the DNA matches it firmly. Clone size is given for some rows only: seen once, a few or many times, or a class if the clone is expanded.

d_call: .
v_call: TRBV3-1
clone_size: many
j_call: TRBJ2-5
cdr3_nt: TGTGCCAGCAGTAGAACAGAGACCCAGTACTTC
cdr3_aa: CASSRTETQYF

d_call: TRBD1
v_call: TRBV2
clone_size: .
j_call: TRBJ2-7
cdr3_nt: TGTGCCAGCAGGGGACAGGGGGCGCGGGAGCAGTACTTC
cdr3_aa: CASRGQGAREQYF

d_call: .
v_call: TRBV15
clone_size: .
j_call: TRBJ2-5
cdr3_nt: TGTGCCACCAGCAGAGGGGGTACTAGGGAAGAGACCCAGTACTTC
cdr3_aa: CATSRGGTREETQYF

d_call: .
v_call: TRBV7-3
clone_size: .
j_call: TRBJ1-6
cdr3_nt: TGTGCCAGCAGCTTAAGGCAAAGGTCACCCCTCCACTTT
cdr3_aa: CASSLRQRSPLHF

d_call: TRBD1
v_call: TRBV7-9
clone_size: .
j_call: TRBJ1-6
cdr3_nt: TGTGCCAGCAGCTTTAGGACAGGGCCCTCACCCCTCCACTTT
cdr3_aa: CASSFRTGPSPLHF

d_call: .
v_call: TRBV20-1
clone_size: many
j_call: TRBJ1-1
cdr3_nt: TGCAGTGCTAGACAGGGGAACACTGAAGCTTTCTTT
cdr3_aa: CSARQGNTEAFF

d_call: .
v_call: TRBV6-1
clone_size: .
j_call: TRBJ1-6
cdr3_nt: TGTGCCAGCGGGACATATAAATCACCCCTCCACTTT
cdr3_aa: CASGTYKSPLHF

d_call: .
v_call: TRBV20-1
clone_size: many
j_call: TRBJ1-1
cdr3_nt: TGCAGTGCTCGAAGGGATACTGAAGCTTTCTTT
cdr3_aa: CSARRDTEAFF

d_call: TRBD1
v_call: TRBV29-1
clone_size: .
j_call: TRBJ1-5
cdr3_nt: TGCAGCGTGACCACCGGGACAGGGGCCTCGGGCAATCAGCCCCAGCATTTT
cdr3_aa: CSVTTGTGASGNQPQHF

d_call: .
v_call: TRBV6-2/TRBV6-3
clone_size: .
j_call: TRBJ1-2
cdr3_nt: TGTGCCAGCAGTTACGTCCCGTCGGGGGGAGCTAACTATGGCTACACCTTC
cdr3_aa: CASSYVPSGGANYGYTF

d_call: .
v_call: TRBV15
clone_size: .
j_call: TRBJ2-7
cdr3_nt: TGTGCCACCAGCAGAGATCGATACGAGCAGTACTTC
cdr3_aa: CATSRDRYEQYF

d_call: TRBD2
v_call: TRBV11-3
clone_size: many
j_call: TRBJ2-7
cdr3_nt: TGTGCCAGCAGCCCGAGCGGGAGACCCTACGAGCAGTACTTC
cdr3_aa: CASSPSGRPYEQYF

d_call: .
v_call: TRBV15
clone_size: .
j_call: TRBJ1-4
cdr3_nt: TGTGCCACCAGCAGAGGTAGGGGGACTAATGAAAAACTGTTTTTT
cdr3_aa: CATSRGRGTNEKLFF

d_call: .
v_call: TRBV2
clone_size: .
j_call: TRBJ2-5
cdr3_nt: TGTGCCAGCAGTGAAGCGGGCGGGGACGAGACCCAGTACTTC
cdr3_aa: CASSEAGGDETQYF

d_call: TRBD2
v_call: TRBV29-1
clone_size: .
j_call: TRBJ2-1
cdr3_nt: TGCAGCGCTGGGAATTTCGGGGGGTCCCCGTTCTTC
cdr3_aa: CSAGNFGGSPFF

d_call: TRBD2
v_call: TRBV5-8
clone_size: .
j_call: TRBJ2-5
cdr3_nt: TGTGCCAGCAACTCCCGGGGGGAAGAGACCCAGTACTTC
cdr3_aa: CASNSRGEETQYF

d_call: TRBD1
v_call: TRBV5-1
clone_size: many
j_call: TRBJ2-1
cdr3_nt: TGCGCCAGCAGCTTAGGACAGGAGTACAATGAGCAGTTCTTC
cdr3_aa: CASSLGQEYNEQFF

d_call: .
v_call: TRBV6-1
clone_size: many
j_call: TRBJ1-5
cdr3_nt: TGTGCCAGCAGTGTTAGACAGGCGACCAATAGCAATCAGCCCCAGCATTTT
cdr3_aa: CASSVRQATNSNQPQHF

d_call: .
v_call: TRBV19
clone_size: .
j_call: TRBJ2-1
cdr3_nt: TGTGCCAGTAGCCACACTAGAGGGAGCGGGCAGTTCTTC
cdr3_aa: CASSHTRGSGQFF

d_call: .
v_call: TRBV20-1
clone_size: many
j_call: TRBJ1-1
cdr3_nt: TGCAGTGCTGGAGTCCGACAGAACACTGAAGCTTTCTTT
cdr3_aa: CSAGVRQNTEAFF

d_call: TRBD1
v_call: TRBV6-1
clone_size: .
j_call: TRBJ1-1
cdr3_nt: TGTGCCAGCAGTAAGCGACAGGGAGGGAACACTGAAGCTTTCTTT
cdr3_aa: CASSKRQGGNTEAFF

d_call: TRBD2
v_call: TRBV5-4
clone_size: many
j_call: TRBJ2-3
cdr3_nt: TGTGCCAGCAGCAAGCGGGGGGCCCCTGTAAGTCGGGCGCAGTATTTT
cdr3_aa: CASSKRGAPVSRAQYF

d_call: .
v_call: TRBV7-3
clone_size: many
j_call: TRBJ1-2
cdr3_nt: TGTGCCAGCAGCGATCAGGGTGGTCCCTATGGCTACACCTTC
cdr3_aa: CASSDQGGPYGYTF

d_call: .
v_call: TRBV20-1
clone_size: many
j_call: TRBJ1-5
cdr3_nt: TGCAGTGCCCGGGACACCGGCCCGGGGCAGCCCCAGCATTTT
cdr3_aa: CSARDTGPGQPQHF

d_call: TRBD1
v_call: TRBV7-9
clone_size: many
j_call: TRBJ1-2
cdr3_nt: TGTGCCAGCAGCTTAGGGTCGGGACAGGAGTACTATGGCTACACCTTC
cdr3_aa: CASSLGSGQEYYGYTF

d_call: TRBD1
v_call: TRBV24-1
clone_size: few
j_call: TRBJ2-1
cdr3_nt: TGTGCCACCAGGGGGACAGGGAGTTACAATGAGCAGTTCTTC
cdr3_aa: CATRGTGSYNEQFF

d_call: TRBD2
v_call: TRBV10-3
clone_size: .
j_call: TRBJ2-5
cdr3_nt: TGTGCCACTACTTCTAGCGGGGTGGAGACCCAGTACTTC
cdr3_aa: CATTSSGVETQYF

d_call: .
v_call: TRBV10-3
clone_size: .
j_call: TRBJ1-1
cdr3_nt: TGTGCCATCAGCAGCACGACAGGTAACACTGAAGCTTTCTTT
cdr3_aa: CAISSTTGNTEAFF

d_call: TRBD1
v_call: TRBV24-1
clone_size: .
j_call: TRBJ2-7
cdr3_nt: TGTGCCACCAGTGATACTGACAGGGGGCAAAGGGCCTACTACGAGCAGTACTTC
cdr3_aa: CATSDTDRGQRAYYEQYF

d_call: TRBD1
v_call: TRBV19
clone_size: few
j_call: TRBJ1-2
cdr3_nt: TGTGCCAGTAGCAGACAGGGTTTGAATGGCTACACCTTC
cdr3_aa: CASSRQGLNGYTF

d_call: TRBD1
v_call: TRBV10-1
clone_size: .
j_call: TRBJ1-2
cdr3_nt: TGCGCCAGCAGTGAGGACTCAGGGGGCAGGGGAGGCTACACCTTC
cdr3_aa: CASSEDSGGRGGYTF

d_call: .
v_call: TRBV19
clone_size: many
j_call: TRBJ1-3
cdr3_nt: TGTGCCAGTAGTACCAGACAGACTTCTGGAAACACCATATATTTT
cdr3_aa: CASSTRQTSGNTIYF

d_call: .
v_call: TRBV7-9
clone_size: .
j_call: TRBJ1-5
cdr3_nt: TGTGCCAGCAGCTTAGTGTATAGGAAATCGCATTTT
cdr3_aa: CASSLVYRKSHF

d_call: .
v_call: TRBV29-1
clone_size: .
j_call: TRBJ2-7
cdr3_nt: TGCAGCGTTGTAGAGGTACCTGGGTCCTCCTACGAGCAGTACTTC
cdr3_aa: CSVVEVPGSSYEQYF

d_call: TRBD2
v_call: TRBV11-2
clone_size: .
j_call: TRBJ2-7
cdr3_nt: TGTGCCAGCAGCCCCTCCGGGACTAGCGGGAGCTACGAGCAGTACTTC
cdr3_aa: CASSPSGTSGSYEQYF

d_call: .
v_call: TRBV30
clone_size: .
j_call: TRBJ1-6
cdr3_nt: TGTGCCTGGAGTGTAAGCTCCTATAATTCACCCCTCCACTTT
cdr3_aa: CAWSVSSYNSPLHF

d_call: TRBD2
v_call: TRBV11-2
clone_size: .
j_call: TRBJ2-1
cdr3_nt: TGTGCCAGCAGCTCCCTTCAGACTAGCGGGGCTTACAATGAGCAGTTCTTC
cdr3_aa: CASSSLQTSGAYNEQFF

d_call: .
v_call: TRBV7-6
clone_size: many
j_call: TRBJ2-1
cdr3_nt: TGTGCCAGCAGCTTAGCGCACAATGAGCAGTTCTTC
cdr3_aa: CASSLAHNEQFF

d_call: TRBD1
v_call: TRBV5-1
clone_size: many
j_call: TRBJ2-2
cdr3_nt: TGCGCCAGCAGCTTGGGACGGACAGGGGGCACCGGGGAGCTGTTTTTT
cdr3_aa: CASSLGRTGGTGELFF

d_call: .
v_call: TRBV12-3/TRBV12-4
clone_size: .
j_call: TRBJ1-6
cdr3_nt: TGTGCCAGTACCCTCGGCAGGGGTAATTCACCCCTCCACTTT
cdr3_aa: CASTLGRGNSPLHF

d_call: .
v_call: TRBV5-6
clone_size: many
j_call: TRBJ1-2
cdr3_nt: TGTGCCAGCAGCTTGCTTTTGGATCCCTATGGCTACACCTTC
cdr3_aa: CASSLLLDPYGYTF

d_call: TRBD1
v_call: TRBV6-1
clone_size: many
j_call: TRBJ1-6
cdr3_nt: TGTGCCAGCAGTGCCCGGACAGGGTATAATTCACCCCTCCACTTT
cdr3_aa: CASSARTGYNSPLHF

d_call: .
v_call: TRBV10-3
clone_size: .
j_call: TRBJ2-5
cdr3_nt: TGTGCCATCAGTGAGCCTGCGACAGGGTTGGGGGGTCAAGAGACCCAGTACTTC
cdr3_aa: CAISEPATGLGGQETQYF

d_call: .
v_call: TRBV20-1
clone_size: many
j_call: TRBJ1-5
cdr3_nt: TGCAGTGCTAGAGAGCCAGGACCGGATAGCTGGAATCAGCCCCAGCATTTT
cdr3_aa: CSAREPGPDSWNQPQHF

d_call: .
v_call: TRBV15
clone_size: .
j_call: TRBJ2-7
cdr3_nt: TGTGCCACCATAGGGATACGGGAGCAGTACTTC
cdr3_aa: CATIGIREQYF

d_call: .
v_call: TRBV3-1
clone_size: few
j_call: TRBJ1-1
cdr3_nt: TGTGCCAGCAGCCATAATGGGGTGAACACTGAAGCTTTCTTT
cdr3_aa: CASSHNGVNTEAFF

d_call: TRBD1
v_call: TRBV5-4
clone_size: .
j_call: TRBJ1-2
cdr3_nt: TGTGCCAGCAATCGGGACAGGGTGGGATCGGGCTATGGCTACACCTTC
cdr3_aa: CASNRDRVGSGYGYTF

d_call: .
v_call: TRBV6-5
clone_size: many
j_call: TRBJ1-6
cdr3_nt: TGTGCCAGCAGTTACGAGGGGAAGTCACCCCTCCACTTT
cdr3_aa: CASSYEGKSPLHF

d_call: .
v_call: TRBV24-1
clone_size: .
j_call: TRBJ1-4
cdr3_nt: TGTGCCAGCTCCCGTGGGCGGGTGACTAATGAAAAACTGTTTTTT
cdr3_aa: CASSRGRVTNEKLFF

d_call: .
v_call: TRBV25-1
clone_size: .
j_call: TRBJ1-2
cdr3_nt: TGTGCCAGCAGTGAATATCCCCCGGGGCAGATCCATGGCTACACCTTC
cdr3_aa: CASSEYPPGQIHGYTF

d_call: .
v_call: TRBV27
clone_size: few
j_call: TRBJ2-1
cdr3_nt: TGTGCCAGCAGTTTGAGAAGCCCTTCATACAATGAGCAGTTCTTC
cdr3_aa: CASSLRSPSYNEQFF

d_call: .
v_call: TRBV20-1
clone_size: .
j_call: TRBJ2-3
cdr3_nt: TGCAGTGCTGCACAGCCAAGCACAGATACGCAGTATTTT
cdr3_aa: CSAAQPSTDTQYF